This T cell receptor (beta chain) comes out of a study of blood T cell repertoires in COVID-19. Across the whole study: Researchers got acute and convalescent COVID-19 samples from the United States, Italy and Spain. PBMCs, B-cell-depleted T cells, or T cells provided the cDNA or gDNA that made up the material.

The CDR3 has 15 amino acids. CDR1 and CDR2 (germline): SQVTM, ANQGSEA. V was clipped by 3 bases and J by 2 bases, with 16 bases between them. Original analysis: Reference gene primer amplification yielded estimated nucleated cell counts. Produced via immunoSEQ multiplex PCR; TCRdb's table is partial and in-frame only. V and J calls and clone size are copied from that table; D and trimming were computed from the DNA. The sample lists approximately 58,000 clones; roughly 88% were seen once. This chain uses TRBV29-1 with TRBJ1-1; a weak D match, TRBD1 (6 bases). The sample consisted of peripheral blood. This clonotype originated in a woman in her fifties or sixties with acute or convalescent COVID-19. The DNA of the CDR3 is TGCAGCGTTGAGTCTGTGGGGACAACAAACACTGAAGCTTTCTTT. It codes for CSVESVGTTNTEAFF.